This T cell receptor (beta chain) was sequenced during a study of Graves' ophthalmopathy and Graves' hyperthyroidism. Whole-study findings and limits: Sensitivity of 87.88% and specificity of about 77% were achieved when a 13-signature model separated ophthalmopathy from stable hyperthyroidism. Detection in blood was also observed for most expanded thyroid clonotypes above 0.001 frequency.

RNA transcripts were the source from which TCR beta CDR3 regions were amplified. Second-round multiplex PCR followed a first-round RT-PCR using HTBI primers. TCRdb used MiXCR to reprocess the multiplex PCR reads, holding one entry per CDR3 protein. The sample includes 300,000 to 350,000 distinct CDR3 sequences, roughly 15% of them seen just once. This clonotype was detected ten times or more. Its antigen is currently unknown. Presentation of ophthalmopathy in the donors involved moderate-to-severe activity, CAS ≥3, NOSPECS ≥4 and a duration under 3 months. PBMCs had their origin in fresh peripheral blood (approximately 9.9 ml). With 4 bases clipped from V and 0 bases from J, the junction kept 5 bases outside the gene matches. CDR3 length: 14 amino acids. Looked up from germline, CDR1 is DFQATT and CDR2 is SNEGSKA (reference sequence).

Sequenced: peripheral blood. The chain links TRBV20-1 to TRBJ1-1; the match to TRBD1 covers 7 bases. This TCR came from an adult man with Graves' ophthalmopathy. The CDR3 nucleotides read TGCAGTGCTACAAGGGACAGTCTGAACACTGAAGCTTTCTTT. Encoded protein: CSATRDSLNTEAFF.